A selection of T cell receptor beta chains follows, all from one sample in a study of T cells in Graves' hyperthyroidism and ophthalmopathy. From the multiplex PCR reads, TCRdb called clonotypes with MiXCR, one entry per CDR3 protein. The repertoire holds under 400,000 distinct CDR3 sequences, with 16% as singletons. What was sequenced was blood. These receptors originate from a young man with Graves' hyperthyroidism. Each CDR3 is given with its conserved first and last residue. D genes are given only for firm matches. Some rows mark clone size as missing; the rest say once, few, many or name a class of expanded clone.

d_gene	v_gene	j_gene	abundance	CDR3nt	CDR3aa
NA	TRBV29-1	TRBJ1-2	NA	TGCAGCGTCCACAGGGTTCGGGACTATGGCTACACCTTC	CSVHRVRDYGYTF
TRBD1	TRBV29-1	TRBJ2-7	NA	TGCAGCGTTGATGGGACAGACTACGAGCAGTACTTC	CSVDGTDYEQYF
TRBD1	TRBV13	TRBJ2-7	NA	TGTGCCAGCAGCTCACCGGGACAGATCGCCTACGAGCAGTACTTC	CASSSPGQIAYEQYF
TRBD2	TRBV12-3/TRBV12-4	TRBJ2-2	few	TGTGCCAGCACTCCCGGACTAGCGGGAGGGTTCGTATCTGGGGAGCTGTTTTTT	CASTPGLAGGFVSGELFF
NA	TRBV11-2	TRBJ2-5	few	TGTGCCAGCAGCTTAGTTGGGCAGGGTGGCCAAGAGACCCAGTACTTC	CASSLVGQGGQETQYF
NA	TRBV6-1	TRBJ2-1	many	TGTGCTTCAGAACGGCGGTCCTACAATGAGCAGTTCTTC	CASERRSYNEQFF
NA	TRBV27	TRBJ2-5	NA	TGTGCCAGCAGTTTAGGGGGACCTTCTGGTGGGTACTTC	CASSLGGPSGGYF
NA	TRBV29-1	TRBJ1-2	NA	TGCAGCGTTGAAAACGGACTCTATGGCTACACCTTC	CSVENGLYGYTF
TRBD1	TRBV30	TRBJ1-2	NA	TGTGCCTGGGAGACAGGGTGGGTCTATGGCTACACCTTC	CAWETGWVYGYTF
NA	TRBV5-1	TRBJ2-5	many	TGCGCCAGCAGTCGGCGGGTGCAAGAGACCCAGTACTTC	CASSRRVQETQYF
TRBD2	TRBV7-9	TRBJ2-1	many	TGTGCCAGCAGCCAACTAGCGGGAGGGCCGAATGAGCAGTTCTTC	CASSQLAGGPNEQFF
TRBD2	TRBV12-3/TRBV12-4	TRBJ2-1	NA	TGTGCCAGCAGTCGACTAGCGGGAGGGCCGGATGAGCAGTTCTTC	CASSRLAGGPDEQFF
NA	TRBV4-1	TRBJ1-2	NA	TGCGCCAGCAGCCAGGAAGTGGATCGGTATGGCTACACCTTC	CASSQEVDRYGYTF
TRBD2	TRBV6-1	TRBJ2-1	few	TGTGCCAGCAGACCGGGACTAGCGGGTCTCTACAATGAGCAGTTCTTC	CASRPGLAGLYNEQFF
NA	TRBV29-1	TRBJ2-7	few	TGCAGCGTTGAAGTTTCTTTGGACGCCCAGTACGAGCAGTACTTC	CSVEVSLDAQYEQYF
NA	TRBV6-1	TRBJ2-2	few	TGTGCCAGCAGTGAATATGCGACTCCAACCGGGGAGCTGTTTTTT	CASSEYATPTGELFF
NA	TRBV29-1	TRBJ1-1	few	TGCAGCGTTGAAAGGTATACTGAAGCTTTCTTT	CSVERYTEAFF
NA	TRBV4-1	TRBJ2-3	NA	TGCGCCAGCAGCCTCATTGGGGGCTCAGATACGCAGTATTTT	CASSLIGGSDTQYF
TRBD1	TRBV11-2	TRBJ1-1	many	TGTGCCAGCAGCTTAGACCCTTTTGACAGGGTTGCTTTCTTT	CASSLDPFDRVAFF
NA	TRBV28	TRBJ1-6	many	TGTGCCACCCGCCCCCCCGATAATTCACCCCTCCACTTT	CATRPPDNSPLHF
NA	TRBV10-3	TRBJ2-2	few	TGTGCCATCAGTGACAGGGAGGCCGGGGAGCTGTTTTTT	CAISDREAGELFF
TRBD1	TRBV20-1	TRBJ2-7	many	TGCAGTGCTAAAACCGGGACAGGGGGCAACGAGCAGTACTTC	CSAKTGTGGNEQYF
NA	TRBV7-9	TRBJ2-5	many	TGTGCCAGCAGCTTAAATCGTTTGGGTCCGGAGACCCAGTACTTC	CASSLNRLGPETQYF
TRBD2	TRBV11-2	TRBJ2-3	once	TGTGCCAGCAGTATACCGGGACTAGCGGGGTTCACAGATACGCAGTATTTT	CASSIPGLAGFTDTQYF
TRBD2	TRBV29-1	TRBJ2-3	many	TGCAGCAGCAACTTAGGACTAGCGGGCACAGATACGCAGTATTTT	CSSNLGLAGTDTQYF
NA	TRBV27	TRBJ1-1	many	TGTGCCAGCAGTTTCAGGGTCGAGGGCACTGAAGCTTTCTTT	CASSFRVEGTEAFF
NA	TRBV6-1	TRBJ1-1	few	TGTGCCAGCAGCCCAGAACTGGGGAACACTGAAGCTTTCTTT	CASSPELGNTEAFF
NA	TRBV20-1	TRBJ2-7	few	TGCAGTGCTGGCTCCGGGACATCCACTTCCTACGAGCAGTACTTC	CSAGSGTSTSYEQYF
NA	TRBV2	TRBJ2-5	many	TGTGCCAGCAGTCTACCGGGACACTCAGGTGGGACCCAGTACTTC	CASSLPGHSGGTQYF
NA	TRBV5-1	TRBJ2-1	many	TGCGCCAGCAGCTCGGAGGGAGTTGAGCAGTTCTTC	CASSSEGVEQFF
NA	TRBV7-8	TRBJ2-2	few	TGTGCCAGCAGCTTAAATCGGCGGGGTGAGAGAGGGGAGCTGTTTTTT	CASSLNRRGERGELFF
TRBD1	TRBV7-9	TRBJ2-3	NA	TGTGCCAGCGACAGGGGCACAGATACGCAGTATTTT	CASDRGTDTQYF
TRBD1	TRBV5-8	TRBJ1-2	few	TGTGCCAGCAGATCAACCGAGGACAGGGGGTATTCCTTC	CASRSTEDRGYSF
NA	TRBV27	TRBJ2-2	NA	NA	CASSLRGRTSGNIQYFGAGELFF
NA	TRBV7-9	TRBJ2-1	few	TGTGCCAGCAGGTTGGGCCGGGTCAATGAGCAGTTCTTC	CASRLGRVNEQFF
NA	TRBV28	TRBJ1-2	NA	TGTGCCAGCAGTCCCGCTAGCCTAGGGAATGGCTACACCTTC	CASSPASLGNGYTF
NA	TRBV12-3/TRBV12-4	TRBJ2-7	NA	TGTGCCAGCAGTTTAGCGCGAAGCGGATTCTACGAGCAGTACTTC	CASSLARSGFYEQYF
NA	TRBV6-5	TRBJ1-5	NA	TGTGCCAGCAGTTATCGGGGAAGCAATCAGCCCCAGCATTTT	CASSYRGSNQPQHF
TRBD2	TRBV20-1	TRBJ2-3	NA	TGCAGTGCTAGAGAAGCGGGAGGGCCCCCAGATACGCAGTATTTT	CSAREAGGPPDTQYF
NA	TRBV6-1	TRBJ2-1	NA	TGTGCCAGCAGTCGTAAGGAAGGTTTCATTGAGCAGTTCTTC	CASSRKEGFIEQFF
NA	TRBV5-5	TRBJ1-5	NA	TGTGCCAGCAGCTTCCTTCCGAGCAATCAGCCCCAGCATTTT	CASSFLPSNQPQHF
TRBD1	TRBV11-2	TRBJ2-7	many	TGTGCCAGCAGCTTATCCTCCGCCCCCAGGGGACAGGATCCTTACGAGCAGTACTTC	CASSLSSAPRGQDPYEQYF
NA	TRBV20-1	TRBJ1-5	few	TGCAGTGCTATAGAGACAGACCCCAATCAGCCCCAGCATTTT	CSAIETDPNQPQHF